Reported below is one T cell receptor beta chain. Its antigen is currently unknown. Germline-derived CDR1 and CDR2 are LGHNA and YNFKEQ. The CDR3 runs to 14 residues. Trimming cost V 5 bases and J 5 bases, with 13 bases left between them. The assay was immunoSEQ multiplex PCR, and TCRdb's table has in-frame clones only and misses some. The sample consists of about 38,000 clones, around 82% of them appearing once. The record originates from a study of CD4 T cells in relation to SARS-CoV-2 and coronaviruses. Sorted naive or memory CD4+ cells met CEF peptides for approximately ten days. The origin of this receptor is an adult with COVID-19. V and J are TRBV4-2 and TRBJ1-5; D is ambiguous. Sequencing was carried out using naive CD4+ T cells from PBMCs, cultured in vitro. Sample subset: naive CD4+ T cells isolated by negative enrichment. The CDR3 bases are TGTGCCAGCAGCGGAATGTCGGGATATCAGCCCCAGCATTTT. This codes for CASSGMSGYQPQHF.